Below, 21 T cell receptor beta chains from the same sample are listed, as sequenced in a study of CD8 T cells in Susac syndrome. Random hexamers primed reverse transcription of about 0.5 to 1 ug RNA. TCRdb itself ran the immunoSEQ multiplex PCR reads through MiXCR, one entry per CDR3 protein. The table lists about 280,000 distinct CDR3 sequences, roughly 81% of them singletons, with approximately 0.11% in the top ten. Source material: CD8+ T cells from PBMCs. All receptors derive from a human donor with multiple sclerosis.

This chain joins TRBV6-2 or TRBV6-3 and TRBJ2-3; the match to TRBD2 covers 10 bases. Germline assignment: CDR1 MNHEY and CDR2 SVGEGT. The CDR3 is 16 residues long. Trimming removed 3 bases from V and 0 bases from J; junction bases left unmatched: 3. Here the CDR3 reads CASSYTSGTSTDTQYF. For the CDR3, the DNA is TGTGCCAGCAGTTATACTAGCGGGACAAGCACAGATACGCAGTATTTT.

The gene calls are TRBV12-3 or TRBV12-4 and TRBJ2-1, with 14 bases lining up with TRBD2. The CDR3 loop spans 13 amino acids. V shed 6 bases, J shed 10 bases, and the junction held 2 bases outside the gene matches. Here the CDR3 reads CASRTSGGAEQFF. Written as DNA, the CDR3 is TGTGCCAGCAGGACTAGCGGGGGGGCGGAGCAGTTCTTC.

The DNA for the CDR3 is TGTGCCAGCAGACCCCAGGGGTATAGCAATCAGCCCCAGCATTTT. It translates to CASRPQGYSNQPQHF. The rearrangement uses TRBV6-5 and TRBJ1-5, with D perhaps TRBD1 (6 bases). The germline V gene encodes CDR1 MNHEY and CDR2 SVGAGI. The CDR3 length is 15 residues. V was pared by 6 bases and J by 0 bases, with 12 bases between.

This clonotype turned up a few times. The V call is TRBV6-6, the J call TRBJ2-7, with TRBD2 matching 11 bases. The CDR3 runs 15 residues. V dropped 0 bases and J dropped 6; count of bases not matched to a gene: 4. Germline loops: CDR1 MNHNY, CDR2 SVGAGI (reference sequence). This CDR3 reads CASSYSTSGIPEQYF. In nucleotides, the CDR3 is TGTGCCAGCAGTTACTCGACTAGCGGGATACCCGAGCAGTACTTC.

The chain links TRBV5-1 to TRBJ1-5; no reliable D call. This CDR3 spans 14 amino acids. The ends were cut back, 1 base at V and 5 bases at J, with 10 bases in the middle. Germline V gene data show CDR1 as SGHRS and CDR2 as YFSETQ. The chain's CDR3 is CASSLRGKDQPQHF. Written as DNA, the CDR3 is TGCGCCAGCAGCTTGCGTGGTAAGGATCAGCCCCAGCATTTT.

This rearrangement joins TRBV10-3 to TRBJ2-7; maybe TRBD1 (5 bases). V lost 5 bases to trimming and J lost 5 bases, with 13 bases between them. The germline V gene has CDR1 ENHRY and CDR2 SYGVKD. CDR3 length: 13 residues. The CDR3 coding sequence is TGTGCCATCAGTAAAAAACAGGCCCACGAGCAGTACTTC. It encodes CAISKKQAHEQYF.

This clonotype occurred a few times. The chain has TRBV27 and TRBJ2-3; D not certain. The CDR3 has 14 amino acids. The germline V gene encodes CDR1 MNHEY and CDR2 SMNVEV (reference sequence). Trimming took off 5 bases at V and 1 base at J, with 10 bases between the two ends. This CDR3 reads CASSIAGGTDTQYF. The CDR3 nucleotides read TGTGCCAGCAGTATCGCCGGCGGCACAGATACGCAGTATTTT.

V and J are TRBV29-1 and TRBJ2-1, with D possibly matching TRBD2 (5 bases). CDR1 is SQVTM and CDR2 is ANQGSEA in the germline V gene. V lost 4 bases and J 8 bases, leaving 18 bases between the germline ends. The length of the CDR3 is 14 residues. CDR3 protein: CSVAGMGSGHEQFF. CDR3 DNA: TGCAGCGTTGCGGGAATGGGAAGTGGGCATGAGCAGTTCTTC.

The CDR3 protein is CASRTLGAGGFNEQFF. CDR3 sequence (DNA): TGTGCCAGCAGAACCCTAGGAGCGGGAGGATTCAATGAGCAGTTCTTC. The V gene is TRBV28, the J gene TRBJ2-1, with 9 nucleotides matching TRBD2. V lost 6 bases to trimming and J lost 6 bases; unmatched junction nucleotides: 12. Looked up from germline, CDR1 is MDHEN and CDR2 is SYDVKM. The CDR3 contains 16 residues. Variable domain in full (rest from reference TRBV28 and TRBJ2-1): DVKVTQSSRYLVKRTGEKVFLECVQDMDHENMFWYRQDPGLGLRLIYFSYDVKMKEKGDIPEGYSVSREKKERFSLILESASTNQTSMYLCASRTLGAGGFNEQFFGPGTRLTVL.

The V call is TRBV28, the J call TRBJ2-1; 7 bases agree with TRBD2. The CDR3 extends over 15 amino acids. Germline V gene lookup returns CDR1 MDHEN and CDR2 SYDVKM. J was trimmed by 0 bases and V by 5 bases; bases with no gene match: 4. CDR3 protein: CASSPGTNSYNEQFF. The CDR3 nucleotides are TGTGCCAGCAGTCCCGGGACTAACTCCTACAATGAGCAGTTCTTC. Full variable domain (missing parts from reference TRBV28 and TRBJ2-1): DVKVTQSSRYLVKRTGEKVFLECVQDMDHENMFWYRQDPGLGLRLIYFSYDVKMKEKGDIPEGYSVSREKKERFSLILESASTNQTSMYLCASSPGTNSYNEQFFGPGTRLTVL.

The chain is built from TRBV10-2 and TRBJ1-2, with a weak D call TRBD1 (5 bases). Germline-derived CDR1 and CDR2 are WSHSY and SAAADI. Trimming left V 6 bases short and J 8 bases short, with 16 bases between. The CDR3 contains 13 residues. CDR3 sequence: CASRGTFGRGYTF. The CDR3 DNA is TGCGCCAGCAGGGGGACCTTTGGTCGGGGCTACACCTTC.

This clonotype was picked up one time. The chain recombines TRBV9 with TRBJ2-5; D remains ambiguous. Between the trimmed V and J ends, which lost 4 bases and 1 base, there was a span of 8 bases. The length of the CDR3 is 13 residues. Germline V lookup: CDR1 SGDLS, CDR2 YYNGEE. CDR3 amino acids: CASSFLSQETQYF. CDR3 nucleotide sequence: TGTGCCAGCAGCTTCCTCAGCCAAGAGACCCAGTACTTC. Together with reference TRBV9 and TRBJ2-5, the CDR3 gives the full variable domain: DSGVTQTPKHLITATGQRVTLRCSPRSGDLSVYWYQQSLDQGLQFLIQYYNGEERAKGNILERFSAQQFPDLHSELNLSSLELGDSALYFCASSFLSQETQYFGPGTRLLVL.

The rearrangement uses TRBV28 and TRBJ2-7, with 11 positions matching TRBD2. The CDR3 runs to 19 residues. Germline V gene data show CDR1 as MDHEN and CDR2 as SYDVKM. The junction had 13 bases not matched to a gene; V was cut back by 2 bases and J by 1 base. The CDR3 region is CASSLQLAGGPRPSYEQYF. The CDR3 coding sequence is TGTGCCAGCAGTTTACAGCTAGCGGGAGGCCCCCGCCCGTCCTACGAGCAGTACTTC.

V and J are TRBV6-2 or TRBV6-3 and TRBJ2-2; unclear D gene. With 6 bases removed from V and 3 bases from J, the gap between germline ends came to 8 bases. The CDR3 consists of 13 residues. CDR1 is MNHEY and CDR2 is SVGEGT in the germline V gene. CDR3 sequence reads: CASRLTYTGELFF. In DNA, the CDR3 is TGTGCCAGCAGGTTAACTTACACCGGGGAGCTGTTTTTT.

This chain joins TRBV5-1 and TRBJ2-5; D is perhaps TRBD1 or TRBD2 (6 bases each). Trimming removed 1 base at V and 3 bases at J, with 19 bases between. This CDR3 comprises 17 residues. Germline V lookup: CDR1 SGHRS, CDR2 YFSETQ. The CDR3 sequence is CASSLRGLERAKETQYF. DNA for the CDR3: TGCGCCAGCAGCTTGAGGGGGTTGGAGCGGGCCAAAGAGACCCAGTACTTC.

V is TRBV10-3 and J is TRBJ2-1; 7 bases are shared with TRBD2. The germline V gene has CDR1 ENHRY and CDR2 SYGVKD. The CDR3 contains 19 residues. Trimming cost V 0 bases and J 0 bases; bases outside gene matches: 11. CDR3 in amino acids: CAISESIAGSLFSYNEQFF. DNA for the CDR3: TGTGCCATCAGTGAGTCGATAGCGGGCTCCCTATTCTCCTACAATGAGCAGTTCTTC.

The V gene is TRBV20-1, the J gene TRBJ2-1, with TRBD2 matching over 11 bases. The CDR3 is 14 amino acids. J gave up 6 bases and V 2 bases, and 3 bases lay outside the gene matches. The germline V gene encodes CDR1 DFQATT and CDR2 SNEGSKA (reference sequence). This CDR3 reads CSARITSGSNEQFF. CDR3 bases: TGCAGTGCTAGAATCACTAGCGGGAGCAATGAGCAGTTCTTC.

The chain is built from TRBV3-1 and TRBJ2-3; D might be TRBD1 (5 bases). The V gene lost 0 bases and the J gene lost 6 bases, with 22 bases spanning the gap. The V gene's germline CDR1 is LGHDT and CDR2 YNNKEL (reference sequence). This CDR3 is 18 amino acids long. The CDR3 loop reads CASSQEVKFGQGRDTQYF. The CDR3 nucleotides read TGTGCCAGCAGCCAAGAAGTGAAGTTTGGCCAGGGCCGGGATACGCAGTATTTT.

The chain combines TRBV30 with TRBJ2-7; D is unresolved. The CDR3 spans 11 residues. The germline V gene has CDR1 GTSNPN and CDR2 SVGIG (reference sequence). The V gene lost 5 bases and the J gene lost 3 bases, with 8 bases spanning the gap. Here the CDR3 DNA reads TGTGCCTGGGGAAACAGCTACGAGCAGTACTTC. It is translated as CAWGNSYEQYF.

The rearrangement joins TRBV29-1 to TRBJ2-2; tentative D call: TRBD2 (7 bases). Trimming removed 6 bases at V and 4 bases at J, with 12 bases between. Germline CDR1 reads SQVTM; CDR2 reads ANQGSEA. CDR3 length equals 13 residues. CDR3 loop: CSVEGGPTGELFF. The CDR3 DNA follows: TGCAGCGTCGAGGGGGGGCCCACCGGGGAGCTGTTTTTT.

The chain is built from TRBV19 and TRBJ2-7; D is undetermined. Trimming took 3 bases from V and 3 from J, leaving 9 bases between them. The CDR3 length is 13 residues. Germline V gene lookup returns CDR1 LNHDA and CDR2 SQIVND (reference sequence). The CDR3 DNA reads as TGTGCCAGTAGTATCACCGGTGACTACGAGCAGTACTTC. This sequence encodes CASSITGDYEQYF.